This paragraph reports one TCR beta chain. This clonotype was recorded many times. This receptor's antigen is unknown. Base qualities were left out, and no much larger clone turns up one base away. Library generation was performed with 5' RACE. The sample was run on an Illumina HiSeq 2500. The second PCR ran for roughly 7 to 11 cycles and used a J-beta primer mix along with a sample-barcoded 5' primer. Each TCR beta cDNA molecule received a unique molecular identifier from a template-switch 5' adaptor carrying 12 random nucleotides. Each sample yielded at least 3 million CDR3-containing paired-end reads. First-strand cDNA synthesis was performed from all RNA using the Mint cDNA synthesis kit, with priming by a TRBC-specific oligonucleotide. Following uracil-DNA glycosylase treatment, a first 18-cycle PCR with universal primers M1SS and BC2_uni_R was performed on all cDNA. As for the original processing: For normalization, 1 million high-quality reads were randomly selected from each sample, with every read carrying a distinct molecular identifier. Reads sharing molecular identifiers were discarded rather than binned into consensus sequences. MiTCR, with a Q25 quality threshold and the strictest error-elimination algorithm, was used for CDR3 identification, clonotype clustering and error correction. A nonparametric unseen species model with Euler transformation was used to estimate a lower bound on total TCR beta diversity. Starting from the raw public reads, TCRdb applied fastp trimming at Q25, assembled clones with MiXCR and retained in-frame beta chains. When rows share a CDR3 protein, they turn into one entry using the most common DNA and genes. The authors' filters were not applied to this entry. This sample lists 550,000 to 750,000 distinct CDR3 sequences; around a fifth were detected once. The top ten hold approximately 3.6% of the sample.

The data were taken from a study of blood T cells in healthy people across ages (dated by TCRdb to the mid-2010s). General notes on the study: Template switching captured roughly one uniquely barcoded TCR beta cDNA molecule per two T cells in model experiments. The study measured age-related changes in TCR beta repertoire diversity using deep sequencing normalized with unique cDNA molecular identifiers. Donors of different ages were randomly distributed across sequencing lanes to avoid experimental bias. The donors were split into four age groups: young (average 16 years), middle-aged (around 40), aged (roughly 65) and long-lived (roughly 88). Two additional independent replicas of 1 million unique cDNA reads from the same blood draw were analyzed for two donors (one aged 18 to 29 and one aged 80 or older). Here is what the overall study found, with its caveats: Bulk unsorted PBMC profiling prevented conclusive comparison of naive and antigen-experienced compartments. Donor CMV infection status was unknown, potentially confounding age-related changes in expanded clonotypes. Observed TCR beta diversity per million T cells fell roughly linearly with age, and a significant reduction was already apparent by age about 38. There was a strong correlation between observed TCR beta diversity and the percentage of naive T cells measured by flow cytometry. Compared with the aged group, the long-lived group had more naive CD4+ T cells, fewer expanded clones and increased TCR diversity, a pattern suggesting age selection. Total diversity estimates from one million sequenced T cells were considered lower bounds and underestimates.

Trimming costs V 6 bases and J 1 base, and their ends lie 22 bases apart. The CDR3 covers 19 residues, taking in both the cysteine and the phenylalanine. Just the 57-base CDR3 DNA is kept, in frame starting at base 1. Systemically healthy Caucasian individuals from Russia, 35 to 40 in total and aged about 6 to 100 years, were included as donors. Around 9.9 milliliters of peripheral blood were collected from each donor into EDTA-treated Vacutainer tubes. PBMCs were isolated by Ficoll-Paque density-gradient centrifugation, with at least 6 million obtained per sample. Total RNA, at least 5 micrograms per sample, was extracted from PBMCs with Trizol reagent. For every donor, an aliquot of PBMCs went through flow cytometry to measure the percentages of naive CD45RAhigh/CD27high T cells.

The rearrangement joined TRBV12-3 or TRBV12-4 to TRBJ2-6, and perhaps TRBD2 as D gene, on 6 matching bases. The origin of this receptor is a man between 65 and 85 years old in good health. Sample: blood. For the CDR3, the sequence is CASSPYLSGVDSGANVLTF. The nucleotide sequence is given as TGTGCCAGCAGCCCCTATCTCTCGGGGGTTGATTCTGGGGCCAACGTCCTGACTTTC.